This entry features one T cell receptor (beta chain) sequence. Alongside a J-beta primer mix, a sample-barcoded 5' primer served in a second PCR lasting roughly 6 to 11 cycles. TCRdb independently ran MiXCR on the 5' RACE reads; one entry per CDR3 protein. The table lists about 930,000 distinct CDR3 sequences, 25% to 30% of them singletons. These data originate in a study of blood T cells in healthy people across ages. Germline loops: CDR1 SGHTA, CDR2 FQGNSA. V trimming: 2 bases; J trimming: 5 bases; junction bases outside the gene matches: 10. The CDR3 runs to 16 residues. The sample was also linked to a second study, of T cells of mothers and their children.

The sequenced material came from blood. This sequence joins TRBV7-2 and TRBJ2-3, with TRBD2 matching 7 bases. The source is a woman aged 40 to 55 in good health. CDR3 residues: CASSLKAGPSGDTQYF. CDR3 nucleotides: TGTGCCAGCAGCTTAAAAGCGGGGCCTTCTGGAGATACGCAGTATTTT.